This T cell receptor (beta chain) was obtained from a study of glioma-infiltrating T cells. Study outcomes and limitations: Very few CDR3 sequences were shared between tissue and blood. Above-expected tissue-blood divergence occurred in all gliomas, most in low-grade ones.

This clonotype occurred many times. The antigen remains undetermined. V shed 4 bases and J shed 1 base, with 1 base lying between them. This CDR3 has 11 residues. The germline V gene encodes CDR1 SEHNR and CDR2 FQNEAQ (reference sequence). Using RNA template, CDR3s of TCR alpha and beta were amplified with iRepertoire arm-PCR. Input was roughly 85-400 ng of tissue mRNA or PBMC total RNA. In TCRdb, the multiplex PCR reads were re-called with MiXCR into one record per CDR3 protein. The sample lists more than 110,000 distinct CDR3 sequences, roughly 43% occurring once. The sequence was obtained from a human donor with low-grade glioma or glioblastoma, undergoing nonglioma brain surgery, or in good health (not recorded which). V and J are TRBV7-9 and TRBJ2-5; D call uncertain. Sequenced: glioma tissue, nonneoplastic brain tissue, or PBMCs (not recorded which). In nucleotides, the CDR3 is TGTGCCAGCAGCTCCCAAGAGACCCAGTACTTC. Translating gives CASSSQETQYF.